The present entry profiles one TCR beta chain with its context. Generated by immunoSEQ multiplex PCR, the TCRdb table keeps only in-frame clones and is missing some. The table lists 80,000 to 100,000 clones, 90% of them singletons. Per the germline V gene, CDR1 is SNHLY and CDR2 is FYNNEI. V was pared by 6 bases and J by 9 bases, with 13 bases of the junction left unmatched. The CDR3 contains 15 residues. This record belongs to a study of blood T cell repertoires in COVID-19. Specimen: peripheral blood. This TCR came from a man between 60 and 75 years old with acute or convalescent COVID-19. The chain has TRBV2 and TRBJ2-1; 8 bases are a match to TRBD2. CDR3 bases: TGTGCCAGCAGGCTTCGCACCGGGGGGGCCGTTGAGCAGTTCTTC. This encodes CASRLRTGGAVEQFF.